What follows are 12 T cell receptor beta chains derived from one specimen sequenced in a study of identical twins. TCRdb recomputed calls from the 5' RACE reads with MiXCR, one row per CDR3 protein. The table records about 240,000 distinct CDR3 sequences, approximately 7.3% of them present only once. These data were also filed under a second study, of yellow fever vaccine responses in identical twins.

Sequencing was done on a sample of CD8+ T cells sorted from blood. Every receptor here comes from a young woman in good health.

The chain uses TRBV12-3 or TRBV12-4 and TRBJ2-2; D is unresolved. The V end was cut by 7 bases, the J end by 4 bases, with 7 bases between. The CDR3 is 12 amino acids. CDR3 sequence: CASNDPTGELFF. CDR3 DNA sequence: TGTGCCAGCAACGACCCCACCGGGGAGCTGTTTTTT.

Only a few counts were recorded for this clonotype. This rearrangement joins TRBV28 to TRBJ2-7, with D perhaps assigned TRBD1 or TRBD2 (5 bases each). From germline, CDR1 is MDHEN and CDR2 SYDVKM. The CDR3 is 15 amino acids. V was trimmed by 3 bases and J by 3 bases, leaving 15 bases between them. The CDR3 sequence: CASSFGDAAYYEQYV. For the CDR3, the DNA is TGTGCCAGCAGTTTCGGGGACGCAGCATACTACGAGCAGTACGTC.

This clonotype was counted at least ten times. This chain joins TRBV28 and TRBJ2-3, with TRBD2 matching 16 bases. The CDR3 contains 21 residues. Germline lookup yields CDR1 MDHEN and CDR2 SYDVKM. V gave up 5 bases and J gave up 6 bases; unmatched junction bases: 20. CDR3 DNA: TGTGCCAGCAGTATCTCCTCGGGACTAGCGGGGGGGCAATCTCAGTGGGATACGCAGTATTTT. Translated, it gives CASSISSGLAGGQSQWDTQYF.

This clonotype was seen at least ten times. The rearrangement joins TRBV20-1 to TRBJ1-1; maybe TRBD1 (6 bases). Per germline, CDR1 DFQATT and CDR2 SNEGSKA (reference sequence). Trimming left V 1 base short and J 1 base short, with 28 bases between. This CDR3 region has 20 residues. The CDR3 loop is CSARGYHMTGLLGENTEAFF. The CDR3 region has the DNA TGCAGTGCTAGAGGTTACCATATGACAGGCCTCCTAGGGGAGAACACTGAAGCTTTCTTT.

V is TRBV27 and J is TRBJ2-7, with TRBD2 matching 7 bases. From germline, CDR1 is MNHEY and CDR2 SMNVEV (reference sequence). Trimming at V came to 2 bases and at J to 2 bases, leaving 9 bases not matched to a gene. The CDR3 spans 16 residues. CDR3 in DNA: TGTGCCAGCAGTTTAACGGCGGGAGAAGTCACCTACGAGCAGTACTTC. This sequence encodes CASSLTAGEVTYEQYF.

This clonotype showed up just a few times. V and J are TRBV6-5 and TRBJ1-5, with TRBD1 as a possible D gene (6 bases). From germline, CDR1 is MNHEY and CDR2 SVGAGI. V was clipped by 3 bases and J by 9 bases, with 15 bases between them. The CDR3 totals 14 residues. The CDR3 sequence is CASSYGQPPWPQHF. The CDR3 region has the DNA TGTGCCAGCAGTTATGGACAGCCCCCGTGGCCCCAGCATTTT.

This clonotype turned up a few times. V gene TRBV6-5 combines with J gene TRBJ2-1; D is perhaps TRBD1 (6 bases). V lost 1 base, J lost 5 bases, and 12 bases lay in between. Germline V CDR1 and CDR2: MNHEY, SVGAGI. The CDR3 runs to 15 residues. The CDR3 sequence is CASSYFSAGDNEQFF. CDR3 sequence (DNA): TGTGCCAGCAGTTACTTCTCCGCAGGGGACAATGAGCAGTTCTTC.

This chain connects TRBV20-1 to TRBJ2-1; D is unclear. CDR1 and CDR2 (germline): DFQATT, SNEGSKA (reference sequence). The V end was cut by 6 bases, the J end by 3 bases, with 15 bases between. This CDR3 is 14 amino acids long. The chain's CDR3 is CSAHISVGYNEQFF. The CDR3 nucleotides read TGCAGTGCCCACATCTCCGTGGGCTACAATGAGCAGTTCTTC.

This clonotype appeared many times. V and J are TRBV28 and TRBJ2-7; 7 bases match TRBD2. This CDR3 is 14 amino acids long. V lost 7 bases to trimming and J lost 6 bases; unmatched junction nucleotides: 12. Germline CDR1 MDHEN, CDR2 SYDVKM. The CDR3 region has the DNA TGTGCCAGCACCCACTGGGATCGCGGGGGCGAGCAGTACTTC. Amino acid sequence: CASTHWDRGGEQYF.

This clonotype was found many times. The chain couples TRBV27 to TRBJ2-1, with TRBD1 matching over 8 bases. V dropped 3 bases and J dropped 6; count of bases not matched to a gene: 1. Germline V CDR1 and CDR2: MNHEY, SMNVEV (reference sequence). The CDR3 length is 13 residues. CDR3 sequence reads: CASSLTGVNEQFF. For the CDR3, the DNA is TGTGCCAGCAGTTTGACAGGGGTCAATGAGCAGTTCTTC.

The chain carries TRBV12-3 or TRBV12-4 and TRBJ2-3; 10 positions agree with TRBD2. The trim removed 5 bases at V and 4 bases at J, leaving 12 bases unmatched. The CDR3 runs to 17 residues. CDR3 residues: CASSPGTSAQISDTQYF. CDR3 DNA sequence: TGTGCCAGCAGTCCCGGGACTAGCGCACAGATCTCAGATACGCAGTATTTT.

This clonotype was seen a few times. V gene TRBV5-1 combines with J gene TRBJ1-1, with TRBD1 identical over 7 bases. Germline V gene data show CDR1 as SGHRS and CDR2 as YFSETQ. The junction had 14 bases not matched to a gene; V was cut back by 7 bases and J by 2 bases. The CDR3 totals 16 residues. For the CDR3, the DNA is TGCGCCAGCCCCCCGGTGGACAGGCGCCCTAACACTGAAGCTTTCTTT. This gives the protein CASPPVDRRPNTEAFF.